These T cell receptor beta chains were read from a single sample in a study of control samples from healthy donors and cancer patients. TCRdb keeps only in-frame clones here, not all; method: immunoSEQ multiplex PCR. Among about 160,000 clones listed, 90% to 95% were seen once. The sample consisted of blood. The receptors originated from a woman aged 25 to 39 in good health. The CDR3 runs from the conserved cysteine through the conserved F or W. Each record gives: V gene, D gene, J gene, clone size, CDR3 DNA, CDR3 protein. The D gene is left open where the match is weak. The listing skips clone size in some rows; elsewhere it reads once, few, many or a size class.

v_gene: TRBV3-1/TRBV3-2
d_gene: -
j_gene: TRBJ2-7
abundance: -
CDR3nt: TGTGCCAGCAGCCGTGGGCGCTACGAGCAGTACTTC
CDR3aa: CASSRGRYEQYF

v_gene: TRBV5-6
d_gene: TRBD1
j_gene: TRBJ1-5
abundance: -
CDR3nt: TGTGCCAGCAGCTTCTCCGGGACAGGGCAAAATCAGCCCCAGCATTTT
CDR3aa: CASSFSGTGQNQPQHF

v_gene: TRBV6-6
d_gene: TRBD1
j_gene: TRBJ2-3
abundance: once
CDR3nt: TGTGCCAGCAGGCCAGGGACAGGGTATTTTACAGATACGCAGTATTTT
CDR3aa: CASRPGTGYFTDTQYF

v_gene: TRBV30
d_gene: -
j_gene: TRBJ1-3
abundance: -
CDR3nt: TGTGCCTGGAGTGGACGGGGATCTGGAAACACCATATATTTT
CDR3aa: CAWSGRGSGNTIYF

v_gene: TRBV20-1
d_gene: -
j_gene: TRBJ2-7
abundance: -
CDR3nt: TGCAGTGCTAGGGAGGGGAACGAGCAGTACTTC
CDR3aa: CSAREGNEQYF

v_gene: TRBV12-3/TRBV12-4
d_gene: TRBD1
j_gene: TRBJ2-4
abundance: -
CDR3nt: TGTGCCAGCAGTTCCGGGACAGGTATTCAGTACTTC
CDR3aa: CASSSGTGIQYF

v_gene: TRBV29-1
d_gene: -
j_gene: TRBJ2-1
abundance: -
CDR3nt: TGCAGCGTTGTCAGTGACAATGAGCAGTTCTTC
CDR3aa: CSVVSDNEQFF

v_gene: TRBV9
d_gene: -
j_gene: TRBJ1-2
abundance: -
CDR3nt: TGTGCCAGCAGCCCACGGGACACCCCGAACTATGGCTACACCTTC
CDR3aa: CASSPRDTPNYGYTF

v_gene: TRBV15
d_gene: -
j_gene: TRBJ1-1
abundance: -
CDR3nt: TGTGCCACCAGCAGAGACCGTACGAACACTGAAGCTTTCTTT
CDR3aa: CATSRDRTNTEAFF

v_gene: TRBV6-1
d_gene: -
j_gene: TRBJ2-7
abundance: -
CDR3nt: TGTGCCAGCAGTGAAATCGGGGAAGAACCCTACGAGCAGTACTTC
CDR3aa: CASSEIGEEPYEQYF